This TCR beta chain was observed in a study of cytomegalovirus exposure and HLA in healthy donors. V lost 5 bases and J lost 1, with 12 bases in between. The CDR3 runs to 14 residues. Per the germline V gene, CDR1 is SGHTS and CDR2 is YDEGEE. The PCR made use of 60 Vbeta and 13 Jbeta primers. The data were produced by immunoSEQ multiplex PCR, yet TCRdb's version contains in-frame clones alone and is incomplete. The top ten hold 2% to 2.5% of the sample, which has about 140,000 clones, roughly three quarters seen once. This clone came up a few times. The sample taken for sequencing was PBMCs. The sequence derives from a man aged 25 to 40 in good health and CMV-seronegative. The J gene is TRBJ1-1, the V gene TRBV5-8, with unresolved D. The CDR3 reads CASSPGTPNTEAFF. As DNA, the CDR3 is TGTGCCAGCAGTCCTGGTACACCGAACACTGAAGCTTTCTTT.